The 4 T cell receptor beta chains listed next were all sequenced from one sample in a study of cytomegalovirus exposure and HLA in healthy donors. Both 60 Vbeta primers and 13 Jbeta primers went into the PCR. Profiling relied on immunoSEQ multiplex PCR, and the TCRdb table lists in-frame clones only, not all of them. This sample carries about 120,000 clones, about 81% of them seen once, and the ten largest clones take 1.5% to 2%. The sample consisted of PBMCs. The receptors originated from a man between 40 and 49 years old in good health and CMV-seronegative.

This clone came up a few times. The V and J genes are TRBV19 and TRBJ2-3; TRBD1 agrees at 9 bases. With 8 bases clipped from V and 5 bases from J, the junction kept 8 bases outside the gene matches. Germline loops: CDR1 LNHDA, CDR2 SQIVND (reference sequence). The CDR3 extends over 14 amino acids. CDR3 in amino acids: CASGDRGRGDTQYF. CDR3 nucleotides: TGTGCCAGTGGCGACAGGGGGAGAGGAGATACGCAGTATTTT. Variable domain in full (rest from reference TRBV19 and TRBJ2-3): DGGITQSPKYLFRKEGQNVTLSCEQNLNHDAMYWYRQDPGQGLRLIYYSQIVNDFQKGDIAEGYSVSREKKESFPLTVTSAQKNPTAFYLCASGDRGRGDTQYFGPGTRLTVL.

A few counts support this clone. The chain recombines TRBV4-1 with TRBJ2-7; the D is unclear. The CDR3 extends over 14 amino acids. The V gene's germline CDR1 is MGHRA and CDR2 YSYEKL. V was shortened by 2 bases and J by 0 bases, with 8 bases between the two germline ends. The chain's CDR3 is CASSQPGISYEQYF. The CDR3 DNA follows: TGCGCCAGCAGCCAACCAGGAATCTCCTACGAGCAGTACTTC.

The chain employs TRBV7-3 and TRBJ2-2, with 7 bases that match TRBD2. V lost 5 bases, J lost 6 bases, and 3 bases stayed unmatched. Germline V gene data show CDR1 as SGHTA and CDR2 as FQGTGA. This CDR3 region has 13 residues. The CDR3 DNA reads TGTGCCAGCAGCCGGACTAGTCCCGGGGAGCTGTTTTTT. Protein product: CASSRTSPGELFF.

The V call is TRBV5-1, the J call TRBJ2-5; no firm D call. The germline gives CDR1 SGHRS, CDR2 YFSETQ. The CDR3 covers 13 residues. V shed 0 bases and J shed 3 bases, with 6 bases lying between them. The CDR3 loop reads CASSLAQKETQYF. The CDR3, as DNA: TGCGCCAGCAGCTTGGCACAGAAAGAGACCCAGTACTTC.